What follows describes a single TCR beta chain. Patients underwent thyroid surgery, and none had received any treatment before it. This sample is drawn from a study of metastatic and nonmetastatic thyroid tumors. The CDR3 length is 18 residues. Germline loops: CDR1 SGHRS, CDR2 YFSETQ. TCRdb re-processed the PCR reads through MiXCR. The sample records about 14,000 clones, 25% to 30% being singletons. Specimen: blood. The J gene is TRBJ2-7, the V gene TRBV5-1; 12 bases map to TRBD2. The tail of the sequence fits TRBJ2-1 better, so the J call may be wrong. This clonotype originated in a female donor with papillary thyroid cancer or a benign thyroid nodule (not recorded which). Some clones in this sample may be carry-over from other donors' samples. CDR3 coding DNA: TGCGCCAGCAGCTTGGGGCTAGCGGGAGGGCCCCTCTACAATGAGCAGTTCTTC. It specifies CASSLGLAGGPLYNEQFF.